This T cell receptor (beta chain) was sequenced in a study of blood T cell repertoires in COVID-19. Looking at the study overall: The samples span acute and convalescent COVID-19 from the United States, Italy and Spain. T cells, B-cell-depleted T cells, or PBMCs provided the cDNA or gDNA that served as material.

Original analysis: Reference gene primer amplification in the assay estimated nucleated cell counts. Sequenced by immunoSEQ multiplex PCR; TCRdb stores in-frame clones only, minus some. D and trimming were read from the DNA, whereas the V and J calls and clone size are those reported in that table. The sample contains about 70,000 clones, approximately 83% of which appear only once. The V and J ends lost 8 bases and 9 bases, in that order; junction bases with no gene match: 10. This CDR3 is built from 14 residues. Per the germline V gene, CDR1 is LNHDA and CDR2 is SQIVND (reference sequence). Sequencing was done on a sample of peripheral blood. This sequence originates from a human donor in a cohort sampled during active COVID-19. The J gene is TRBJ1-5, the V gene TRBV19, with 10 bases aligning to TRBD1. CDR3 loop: CASGQGGVYVPQHF. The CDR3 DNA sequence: TGTGCCAGTGGACAGGGGGGGGTCTATGTGCCCCAGCATTTT.